This T cell receptor (beta chain) was sequenced for a study of CD8 T cells in ankylosing spondylitis. General study findings and limits: Before this, some motif variants had been reported in reactive arthritis synovial fluid and blood.

One entry per CDR3 protein, called by TCRdb with MiXCR from the 5' RACE reads. This sample has 250,000 to 400,000 distinct CDR3 sequences, with under 14% found just once. This clonotype was seen ten or more times. Antigen specificity is unknown. Germline loops: CDR1 DFQATT, CDR2 SNEGSKA (reference sequence). This CDR3 comprises 13 residues. V was trimmed by 5 bases and J by 6 bases, leaving 14 bases between them. The sample consisted of blood, either unsorted or a sorted T cell fraction (not recorded which). J is TRBJ2-1 and V is TRBV20-1, with D hard to call. The source is a female donor with ankylosing spondylitis or in good health (not recorded which). CDR3 DNA: TGCAGTGCTCCCTCCGCTGGGATCAATGAGCAGTTCTTC. The encoded protein is CSAPSAGINEQFF.